The present T cell receptor beta chain was sequenced within a study of T cell responses to AZD1222 COVID-19 vaccine. Study-wide results and caveats: Close to half of all spike-specific TCRs reportedly target regions of the variants that are unmutated.

Trimming took 3 bases from V and 6 from J, leaving 17 bases between them. This CDR3 has 16 residues. Per the germline V gene, CDR1 is SGHTA and CDR2 is FQGTGA. As for this clone: Its antigen is undetermined.

Clones were read by immunoSEQ multiplex PCR, and TCRdb kept only the in-frame ones, dropping some. The profile shows approximately 120,000 clones, 90% of them singletons. V is TRBV7-3 and J is TRBJ2-2, with D possibly matching TRBD2 (7 bases). The source was peripheral blood, collected on day 0 of MenACWY control vaccination. The sequence was obtained from an adult in good health. CDR3 nucleotides: TGTGCCAGCAGCTTTTCGGGGGGCGCACGAGCCGGGGAGCTGTTTTTT. This encodes CASSFSGGARAGELFF. Drawing the rest from reference TRBV7-3 and TRBJ2-2, the complete variable domain is GAGVSQTPSNKVTEKGKYVELRCDPISGHTALYWYRQSLGQGPEFLIYFQGTGAADDSGLPNDRFFAVRPEGSVSTLKIQRTERGDSAVYLCASSFSGGARAGELFFGEGSRLTVL.